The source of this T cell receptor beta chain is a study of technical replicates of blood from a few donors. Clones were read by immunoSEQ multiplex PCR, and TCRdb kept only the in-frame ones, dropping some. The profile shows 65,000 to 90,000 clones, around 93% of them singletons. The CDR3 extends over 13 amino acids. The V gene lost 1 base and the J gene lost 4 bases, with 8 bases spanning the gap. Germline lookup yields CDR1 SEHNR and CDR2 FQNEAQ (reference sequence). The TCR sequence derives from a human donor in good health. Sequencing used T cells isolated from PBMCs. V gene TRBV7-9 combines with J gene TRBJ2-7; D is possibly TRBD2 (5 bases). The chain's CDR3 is CASSLGLWYEQYF. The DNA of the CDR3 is TGTGCCAGCAGCTTAGGACTATGGTACGAGCAGTACTTC. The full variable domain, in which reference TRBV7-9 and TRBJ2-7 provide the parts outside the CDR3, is DTGVSQNPRHKITKRGQNVTFRCDPISEHNRLYWYRQTLGQGPEFLTYFQNEAQLEKSRLLSDRFSAERPKGSFSTLEIQRTEQGDSAMYLCASSLGLWYEQYFGPGTRLTVT.